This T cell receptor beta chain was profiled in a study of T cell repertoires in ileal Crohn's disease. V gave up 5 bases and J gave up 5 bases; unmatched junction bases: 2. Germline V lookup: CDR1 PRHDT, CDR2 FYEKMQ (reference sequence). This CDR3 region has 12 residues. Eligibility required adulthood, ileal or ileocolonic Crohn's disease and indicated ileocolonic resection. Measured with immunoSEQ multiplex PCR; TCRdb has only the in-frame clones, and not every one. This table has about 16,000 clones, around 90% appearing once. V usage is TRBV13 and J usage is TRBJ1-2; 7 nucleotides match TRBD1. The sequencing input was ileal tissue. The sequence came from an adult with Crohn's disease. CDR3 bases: TGTGCCAGCAGCAGACAGGGATATGGCTACACCTTC. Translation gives CASSRQGYGYTF.